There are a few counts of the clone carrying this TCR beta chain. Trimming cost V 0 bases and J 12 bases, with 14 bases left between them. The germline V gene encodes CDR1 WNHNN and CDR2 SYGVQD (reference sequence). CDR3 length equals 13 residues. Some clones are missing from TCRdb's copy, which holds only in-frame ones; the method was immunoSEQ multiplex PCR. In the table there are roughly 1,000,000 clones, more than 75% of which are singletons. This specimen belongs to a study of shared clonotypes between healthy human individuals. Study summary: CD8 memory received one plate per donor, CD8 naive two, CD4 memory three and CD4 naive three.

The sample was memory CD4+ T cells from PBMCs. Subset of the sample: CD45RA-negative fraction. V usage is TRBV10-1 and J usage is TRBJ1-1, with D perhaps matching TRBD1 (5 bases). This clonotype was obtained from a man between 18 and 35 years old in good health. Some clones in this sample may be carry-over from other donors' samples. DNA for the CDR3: TGCGCCAGCAGTGAGTCCGGGACGAGGGGTTCTTTCTTT. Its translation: CASSESGTRGSFF.